A selection of T cell receptor beta chains follows, all from one sample in a study of T cells after yellow fever vaccination. TCRdb passed the 5' RACE reads through MiXCR, listing each CDR3 protein once. The sample consists of 450,000 to 600,000 distinct CDR3 sequences, less than 20% of them appearing once. This material consisted of PBMCs, taken about 5 days after the first yellow fever vaccination. The receptors here all came from a man younger than 30 who received the YFV17D yellow fever vaccine. The CDR3 runs from the conserved cysteine through the conserved F or W. The order of the fields is D gene, J gene, clone size, V gene, CDR3 protein, CDR3 DNA. D genes are given only for firm matches. The size of a clone is reported for some rows only, either as once, few or many, or as a class for expanded clones.

D: TRBD2
J: TRBJ2-1
size: many
V: TRBV4-1
CDR3: CASSLSPASGGREQFF
DNA: TGCGCCAGCAGCCTTTCCCCGGCTAGCGGGGGAAGAGAGCAGTTCTTC

D: TRBD1
J: TRBJ1-6
size: -
V: TRBV5-1
CDR3: CASSQGDYNSPLHF
DNA: TGCGCCAGCAGCCAGGGGGACTATAATTCACCCCTCCACTTT

D: -
J: TRBJ2-3
size: many
V: TRBV12-3/TRBV12-4
CDR3: CASSVLLADTQYF
DNA: TGTGCCAGCAGTGTCCTTCTCGCAGATACGCAGTATTTT

D: TRBD2
J: TRBJ2-2
size: many
V: TRBV4-2
CDR3: CASSRKLAGATGELFF
DNA: TGTGCCAGCAGCCGTAAACTAGCGGGGGCCACCGGGGAGCTGTTTTTT

D: -
J: TRBJ2-3
size: -
V: TRBV27
CDR3: CATRGWDLADTQYF
DNA: TGTGCCACCCGGGGGTGGGACCTGGCAGATACGCAGTATTTT

D: -
J: TRBJ2-3
size: -
V: TRBV2
CDR3: CASSEEGYVGDPDTQYF
DNA: TGTGCCAGCAGTGAAGAAGGTTATGTTGGGGATCCAGATACGCAGTATTTT

D: TRBD2
J: TRBJ2-5
size: -
V: TRBV30
CDR3: CAWSVGLAGEQETQYF
DNA: TGTGCCTGGAGTGTCGGGCTAGCGGGGGAACAAGAGACCCAGTACTTC

D: TRBD1
J: TRBJ1-1
size: -
V: TRBV4-3
CDR3: CASSQVLRQGPLNTEAFF
DNA: TGCGCCAGCAGCCAAGTTTTAAGACAGGGGCCTTTGAACACTGAAGCTTTCTTT

D: -
J: TRBJ2-5
size: -
V: TRBV11-2
CDR3: CASSLPIGGQKETQYF
DNA: TGTGCCAGCAGCCTGCCGATCGGGGGGCAAAAAGAGACCCAGTACTTC

D: -
J: TRBJ2-7
size: -
V: TRBV10-3
CDR3: CATLTPGSYEQYF
DNA: TGTGCCACTTTAACTCCGGGGTCCTACGAGCAGTACTTC

D: -
J: TRBJ2-3
size: -
V: TRBV7-2
CDR3: CASSFDRFASTDTQYF
DNA: TGTGCCAGCAGCTTCGACCGCTTTGCTAGCACAGATACGCAGTATTTT

D: TRBD2
J: TRBJ2-5
size: few
V: TRBV7-7
CDR3: CASSLGGIAGEETQYF
DNA: TGTGCTAGCAGCTTAGGCGGGATAGCGGGGGAAGAGACCCAGTACTTC

D: -
J: TRBJ1-2
size: few
V: TRBV4-1
CDR3: CASSQDHGQGYGYTF
DNA: TGCGCCAGCAGCCAAGATCACGGCCAGGGCTATGGCTACACCTTC

D: -
J: TRBJ2-5
size: -
V: TRBV11-2
CDR3: CASSAALAGGPETQYF
DNA: TGTGCCAGCAGCGCCGCGCTAGCTGGGGGGCCAGAGACCCAGTACTTC

D: -
J: TRBJ1-5
size: -
V: TRBV29-1
CDR3: CSAEGRHLSNQPQHF
DNA: TGCAGCGCTGAGGGCCGACACCTTAGCAATCAGCCCCAGCATTTT

D: -
J: TRBJ2-7
size: -
V: TRBV4-3
CDR3: CASSHGLSETSSYEQYF
DNA: TGCGCCAGCAGCCACGGGCTTAGCGAGACAAGCTCCTACGAGCAGTACTTC

D: -
J: TRBJ2-1
size: -
V: TRBV14
CDR3: CASSQAYQPWNGVRNEQFF
DNA: TGTGCCAGCAGCCAAGCCTACCAGCCCTGGAACGGGGTAAGAAATGAGCAGTTCTTC

D: TRBD1
J: TRBJ2-1
size: -
V: TRBV4-1
CDR3: CASSTRQGEWSKNEQFF
DNA: TGCGCCAGCAGCACTCGACAGGGGGAATGGTCAAAGAATGAGCAGTTCTTC

D: TRBD2
J: TRBJ2-3
size: -
V: TRBV15
CDR3: CATSGFLAGGPADTQYF
DNA: TGTGCCACCAGCGGTTTTCTAGCGGGGGGGCCCGCAGATACGCAGTATTTT

D: -
J: TRBJ2-1
size: many
V: TRBV29-1
CDR3: CSVEGYLARGSYNEQFF
DNA: TGCAGCGTTGAAGGCTATCTCGCGAGGGGCTCCTACAATGAGCAGTTCTTC

D: -
J: TRBJ1-5
size: -
V: TRBV23-1
CDR3: CAINQPQHF
DNA: TGCGCCATCAATCAGCCCCAGCATTTT

D: TRBD2
J: TRBJ2-7
size: few
V: TRBV18
CDR3: CASSPRLAGEQYF
DNA: TGTGCCAGCTCACCACGACTAGCCGGCGAGCAGTACTTC

D: -
J: TRBJ2-3
size: few
V: TRBV24-1
CDR3: CATSDIWVTDTQYF
DNA: TGTGCCACCAGTGATATTTGGGTTACAGATACGCAGTATTTT

D: TRBD2
J: TRBJ2-3
size: -
V: TRBV3-1
CDR3: CASSQRLAGGRGTDTQYF
DNA: TGTGCCAGCAGCCAAAGACTAGCGGGGGGGCGGGGCACAGATACGCAGTATTTT

D: -
J: TRBJ2-1
size: -
V: TRBV14
CDR3: CASSHQGTSYNEQFF
DNA: TGTGCCAGCAGCCATCAGGGGACCTCCTACAATGAGCAGTTCTTC

D: -
J: TRBJ2-5
size: -
V: TRBV15
CDR3: CATSRDKGEETQYF
DNA: TGTGCCACCAGCCGTGACAAGGGGGAAGAGACCCAGTACTTC

D: TRBD2
J: TRBJ2-6
size: -
V: TRBV20-1
CDR3: CSANAGVRGTSGANVLTF
DNA: TGCAGTGCCAACGCGGGGGTCCGGGGGACCTCTGGGGCCAACGTCCTGACTTTC

D: TRBD1
J: TRBJ1-2
size: -
V: TRBV4-1
CDR3: CASSQDPVGQGEDGYTF
DNA: TGCGCCAGCAGCCAAGACCCCGTTGGGCAGGGGGAGGATGGCTACACCTTC

D: TRBD1
J: TRBJ2-3
size: many
V: TRBV4-3
CDR3: CASSRLLPGQGAGDTQYF
DNA: TGCGCCAGCAGCCGACTACTACCGGGACAGGGGGCTGGAGATACGCAGTATTTT

D: -
J: TRBJ1-5
size: -
V: TRBV2
CDR3: CASSVYLGEPQHF
DNA: TGTGCCAGCAGTGTCTACCTAGGGGAGCCCCAGCATTTT

D: -
J: TRBJ1-4
size: few
V: TRBV11-2
CDR3: CASSRGTGEKLFF
DNA: TGTGCCAGCAGCCGCGGCACGGGTGAAAAACTGTTTTTT

D: -
J: TRBJ1-2
size: -
V: TRBV30
CDR3: CAWSRGGYGYTF
DNA: TGTGCCTGGAGTCGGGGGGGATATGGCTACACCTTC

D: TRBD1
J: TRBJ1-5
size: -
V: TRBV6-1
CDR3: CASRWTGVISYQPQHF
DNA: TGTGCCAGCAGGTGGACAGGGGTTATCTCCTATCAGCCCCAGCATTTT

D: TRBD2
J: TRBJ2-5
size: -
V: TRBV5-4
CDR3: CASSAGTSGGARETQYF
DNA: TGTGCCAGCAGCGCCGGGACTAGCGGGGGGGCCAGAGAGACCCAGTACTTC

D: -
J: TRBJ2-6
size: few
V: TRBV6-5
CDR3: CASSFDSSGANVLTF
DNA: TGTGCCAGCAGTTTCGACAGCTCTGGGGCCAACGTCCTGACTTTC

D: -
J: TRBJ1-6
size: few
V: TRBV6-5
CDR3: CASKMGTSPLHF
DNA: TGTGCCAGCAAAATGGGGACTTCACCCCTCCACTTT

D: TRBD1
J: TRBJ1-4
size: few
V: TRBV25-1
CDR3: CASSSSGTDGEKLFF
DNA: TGTGCCAGCAGTTCCTCCGGGACAGATGGTGAAAAACTGTTTTTT

D: -
J: TRBJ2-3
size: few
V: TRBV7-9
CDR3: CASSSPADTQYF
DNA: TGTGCCAGCAGCTCCCCCGCAGATACGCAGTATTTT

D: -
J: TRBJ2-7
size: few
V: TRBV2
CDR3: CASALNRLYEQYF
DNA: TGTGCCAGCGCACTGAACAGGTTATACGAGCAGTACTTC

D: -
J: TRBJ2-1
size: -
V: TRBV29-1
CDR3: CSVGGPLSEQFF
DNA: TGCAGCGTTGGGGGGCCCTTGAGTGAGCAGTTCTTC

D: TRBD2
J: TRBJ2-1
size: once
V: TRBV7-3
CDR3: CASSSPPLAGGYNEQFF
DNA: TGTGCCAGCAGCTCCCCCCCCCTGGCGGGGGGGTACAATGAGCAGTTCTTC

D: TRBD2
J: TRBJ2-1
size: few
V: TRBV6-4
CDR3: CASSDPAGGHLISYNEQFF
DNA: TGTGCCAGCAGTGACCCAGCGGGGGGGCATCTCATCTCCTACAATGAGCAGTTCTTC